The entry below describes one T cell receptor (beta chain). The sample belongs to a study of blood T cell repertoires in COVID-19. Study background: The cDNA or gDNA used as material had been derived from T cells, B-cell-depleted T cells, or PBMCs.

The CDR3 runs 16 residues. Clones were sequenced by immunoSEQ multiplex PCR, and TCRdb holds only the in-frame ones, with some missing. Among 310,000 or so clones listed, about nine tenths were seen once. The sample comprised PBMCs or T cells enriched from blood (not recorded which). The J gene is TRBJ1-5, the V gene TRBV21-1; TRBD1 is taken as the D call from the table, unchecked against the DNA. TRBV21-1 is tagged as a pseudogene. The sequence was collected from a woman aged 18-29 years who had recovered from COVID-19. The CDR3 DNA is TGTGCCAGCAGCAGATATGACAGGGTTGGCAATCAGCCCCAGCATTTT. It codes for CASSRYDRVGNQPQHF.